The source of this T cell receptor beta chain is a study of blood T cell repertoires in COVID-19. This CDR3 has 15 amino acids. Germline CDR1 is SNHLY and CDR2 is FYNNEI. Germline trimming cut 5 bases from V and 0 bases from J; bases unmatched to any gene: 3. This table comes from immunoSEQ multiplex PCR, and its TCRdb copy is limited to in-frame clones, with some not included. In the table there are some 290,000 clones, roughly 83% of which are singletons. The source of this sequence is a man aged 60-69 years who had recovered from COVID-19. The sequenced material came from peripheral blood. This chain connects TRBV2 to TRBJ2-3, with TRBD2 identical over 9 bases. CDR3 in DNA: TGTGCCAGCAGTCTTAGCGGGGGCAGCACAGATACGCAGTATTTT. This gives the protein CASSLSGGSTDTQYF.